The source of this T cell receptor beta chain is a study of blood T cell repertoires in COVID-19. For the study at large: From the United States, Italy and Spain came samples of acute and convalescent COVID-19. Sample material is recorded as cDNA or gDNA derived from T cells, B-cell-depleted T cells, or PBMCs.

Original processing notes: It was from reference gene primer amplification that nucleated cell counts were estimated. Clones were read by immunoSEQ multiplex PCR, and TCRdb kept only the in-frame ones, dropping some. The DNA gave D and trimming, while V, J and clone size come from that table. The sample has some 120,000 clones; roughly 80% are singletons. The CDR3 has 13 amino acids. CDR1 and CDR2 (germline): MNHEY, SVGAGI. This receptor was identified in a woman between 50 and 59 years old with acute or convalescent COVID-19. The chain has TRBV6-5 and TRBJ1-6; tentatively, D is TRBD1 (6 bases). The sequencing input was peripheral blood. Written as DNA, the CDR3 is TGTGCTTTGGGGGCGGTAGGTAATTCACCCCTCCACTTT. Encoded protein: CALGAVGNSPLHF.